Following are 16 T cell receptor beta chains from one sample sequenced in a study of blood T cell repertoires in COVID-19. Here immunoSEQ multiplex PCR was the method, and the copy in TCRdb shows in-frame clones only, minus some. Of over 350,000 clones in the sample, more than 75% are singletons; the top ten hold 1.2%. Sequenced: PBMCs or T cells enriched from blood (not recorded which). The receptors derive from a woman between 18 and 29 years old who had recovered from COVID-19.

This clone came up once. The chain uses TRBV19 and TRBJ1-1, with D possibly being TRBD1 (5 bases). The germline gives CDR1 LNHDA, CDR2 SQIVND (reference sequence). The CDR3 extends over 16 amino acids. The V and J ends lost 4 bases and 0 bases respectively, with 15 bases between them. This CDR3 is CASSTIPGRVNTEAFF. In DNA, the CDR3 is TGTGCCAGTAGTACCATCCCCGGCAGGGTGAACACTGAAGCTTTCTTT.

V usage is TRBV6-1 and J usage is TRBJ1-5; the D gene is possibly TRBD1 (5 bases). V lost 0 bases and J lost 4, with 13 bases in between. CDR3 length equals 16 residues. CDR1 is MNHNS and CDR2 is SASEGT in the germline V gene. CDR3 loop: CASSEAGAYWNQPQHF. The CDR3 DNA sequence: TGTGCCAGCAGTGAAGCTGGGGCCTACTGGAATCAGCCCCAGCATTTT.

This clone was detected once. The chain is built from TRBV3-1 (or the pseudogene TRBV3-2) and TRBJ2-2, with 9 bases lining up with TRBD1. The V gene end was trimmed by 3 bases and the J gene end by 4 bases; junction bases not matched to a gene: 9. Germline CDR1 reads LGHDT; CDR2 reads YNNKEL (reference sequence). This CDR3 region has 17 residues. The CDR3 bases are TGTGCCAGCAGCCATGTTACAGGGGGCCGTTTCACCGGGGAGCTGTTTTTT. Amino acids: CASSHVTGGRFTGELFF.

Here the CDR3 reads CASSPPKGGPNNEQFF. The CDR3 DNA follows: TGTGCCAGCTCACCACCGAAGGGGGGGCCAAACAATGAGCAGTTCTTC. V is TRBV18 and J is TRBJ2-1; D might be TRBD2 (7 bases). Germline V gives CDR1 KGHSH, CDR2 LQKENI. The CDR3 length is 16 residues. V gave up 0 bases and J gave up 5 bases, with 14 bases separating them.

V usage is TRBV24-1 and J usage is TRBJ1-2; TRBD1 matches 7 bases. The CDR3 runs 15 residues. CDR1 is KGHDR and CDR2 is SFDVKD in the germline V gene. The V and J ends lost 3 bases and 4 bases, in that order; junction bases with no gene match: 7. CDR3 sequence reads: CATSDRQGEVYGYTF. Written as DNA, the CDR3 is TGTGCCACCAGTGATAGACAGGGCGAAGTCTATGGCTACACCTTC.

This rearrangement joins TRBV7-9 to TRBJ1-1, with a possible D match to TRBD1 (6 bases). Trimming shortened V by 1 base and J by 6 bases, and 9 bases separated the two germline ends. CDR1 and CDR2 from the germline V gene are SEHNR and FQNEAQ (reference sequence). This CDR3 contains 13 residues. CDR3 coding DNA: TGTGCCAGCAGCTTAGAGAGGACAGCTGAAGCTTTCTTT. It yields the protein CASSLERTAEAFF. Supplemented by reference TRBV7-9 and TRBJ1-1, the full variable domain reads DTGVSQNPRHKITKRGQNVTFRCDPISEHNRLYWYRQTLGQGPEFLTYFQNEAQLEKSRLLSDRFSAERPKGSFSTLEIQRTEQGDSAMYLCASSLERTAEAFFGQGTRLTVV.

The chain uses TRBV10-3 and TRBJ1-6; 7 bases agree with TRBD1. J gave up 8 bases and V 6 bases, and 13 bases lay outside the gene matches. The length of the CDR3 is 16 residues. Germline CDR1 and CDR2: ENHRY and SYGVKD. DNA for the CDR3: TGTGCCATCAGCGGTACCCGGAGACAGGGCGATTCACCCCTCCACTTT. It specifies CAISGTRRQGDSPLHF.

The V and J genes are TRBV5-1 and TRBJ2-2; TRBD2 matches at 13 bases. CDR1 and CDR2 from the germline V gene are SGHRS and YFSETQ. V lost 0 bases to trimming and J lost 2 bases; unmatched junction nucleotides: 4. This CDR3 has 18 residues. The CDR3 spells CASSLGLAGGINTGELFF. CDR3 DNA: TGCGCCAGCAGCTTGGGACTAGCGGGGGGCATCAACACCGGGGAGCTGTTTTTT.

CDR3 nucleotide sequence: TGTGCCAGCAGCACTTGGACAGGGGGAGATACGCAGTATTTT. This sequence encodes CASSTWTGGDTQYF. The chain has TRBV5-4 and TRBJ2-3; 10 nucleotides agree with TRBD1. The CDR3 totals 14 residues. The V gene's germline CDR1 is SGHNT and CDR2 YYREEE (reference sequence). Trimming removed 4 bases from V and 5 bases from J; junction bases left unmatched: 4.

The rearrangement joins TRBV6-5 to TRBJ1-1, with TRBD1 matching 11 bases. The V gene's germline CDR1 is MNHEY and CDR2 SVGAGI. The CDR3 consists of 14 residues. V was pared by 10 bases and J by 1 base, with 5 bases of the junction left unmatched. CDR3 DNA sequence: TGTGCCACTCGGACAGGGGGCTCGAACACTGAAGCTTTCTTT. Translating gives CATRTGGSNTEAFF.

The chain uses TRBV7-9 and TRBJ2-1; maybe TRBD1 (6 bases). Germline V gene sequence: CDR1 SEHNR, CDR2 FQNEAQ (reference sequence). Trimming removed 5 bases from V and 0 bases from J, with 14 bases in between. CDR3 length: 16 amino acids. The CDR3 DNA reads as TGTGCCAGCAGCCTGGGGGCACAGGGCTCCTACAATGAGCAGTTCTTC. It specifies CASSLGAQGSYNEQFF.

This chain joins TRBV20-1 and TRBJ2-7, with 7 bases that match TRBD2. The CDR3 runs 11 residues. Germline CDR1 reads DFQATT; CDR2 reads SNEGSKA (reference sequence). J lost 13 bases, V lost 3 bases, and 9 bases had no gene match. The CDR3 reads CSARAGLPVYF. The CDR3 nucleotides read TGCAGTGCTAGGGCGGGACTACCAGTTTACTTC.

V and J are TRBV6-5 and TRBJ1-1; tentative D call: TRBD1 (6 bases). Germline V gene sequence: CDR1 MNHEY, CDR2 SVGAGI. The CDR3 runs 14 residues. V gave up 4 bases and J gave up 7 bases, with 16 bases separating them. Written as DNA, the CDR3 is TGTGCCAGCAGTTCGTTTTCGGGGGGCTATGAAGCTTTCTTT. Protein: CASSSFSGGYEAFF.

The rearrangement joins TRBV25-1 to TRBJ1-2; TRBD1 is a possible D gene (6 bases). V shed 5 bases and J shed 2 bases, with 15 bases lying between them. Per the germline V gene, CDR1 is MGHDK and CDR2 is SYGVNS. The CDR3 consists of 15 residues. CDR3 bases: TGTGCCAGCAGTCCCCCGACAGGAACGAACTATGGCTACACCTTC. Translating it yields CASSPPTGTNYGYTF.

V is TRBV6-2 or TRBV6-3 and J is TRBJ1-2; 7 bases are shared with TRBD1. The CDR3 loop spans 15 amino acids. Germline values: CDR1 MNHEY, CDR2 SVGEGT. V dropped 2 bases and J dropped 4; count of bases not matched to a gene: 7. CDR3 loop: CASSYLGTASYGYTF. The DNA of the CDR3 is TGTGCCAGCAGTTACCTAGGGACAGCGTCCTATGGCTACACCTTC.

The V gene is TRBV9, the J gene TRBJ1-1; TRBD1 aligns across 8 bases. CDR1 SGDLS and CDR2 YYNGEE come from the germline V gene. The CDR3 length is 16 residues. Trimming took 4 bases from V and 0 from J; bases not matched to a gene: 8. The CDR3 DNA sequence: TGTGCCAGCAGCCCCCGGGGACAGGCTATGAACACTGAAGCTTTCTTT. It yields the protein CASSPRGQAMNTEAFF. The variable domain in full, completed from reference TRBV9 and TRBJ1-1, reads DSGVTQTPKHLITATGQRVTLRCSPRSGDLSVYWYQQSLDQGLQFLIQYYNGEERAKGNILERFSAQQFPDLHSELNLSSLELGDSALYFCASSPRGQAMNTEAFFGQGTRLTVV.